The 3 T cell receptor beta chains below all came from one sample that was sequenced in a study of shared clonotypes between healthy human individuals. Sequenced by immunoSEQ multiplex PCR; TCRdb stores in-frame clones only, minus some. The sample lists millions of clones; over 90% were seen once. Sequencing used naive CD4+ T cells from PBMCs. Specified subset: CD45RA+ positively selected. Receptors were obtained from a man in his late teens or twenties in good health. Some clones in this sample may be carry-over from other donors' samples.

The rearrangement uses TRBV30 and TRBJ1-4; D gene unclear. V gave up 6 bases and J gave up 6 bases, with 11 bases separating them. The CDR3 length is 12 residues. CDR1 GTSNPN and CDR2 SVGIG come from the germline V gene (reference sequence). The CDR3 region is CACRSDDEKLFF. CDR3 nucleotides: TGTGCCTGTAGGTCAGATGATGAAAAACTGTTTTTT.

J is TRBJ2-2 and V is TRBV11-1; either TRBD1 or TRBD2 may supply D (5 bases each). From germline, CDR1 is SGHAT and CDR2 FQDESV (reference sequence). This CDR3 has 16 amino acids. V was shortened by 3 bases and J by 5 bases, with 16 bases between the two germline ends. CDR3 loop: CASSFFRDPGTGELFF. In nucleotides, the CDR3 is TGTGCCAGCAGCTTTTTCCGGGACCCAGGGACCGGGGAGCTGTTTTTT.

V and J are TRBV14 and TRBJ1-4; D remains unclear. Germline V lookup: CDR1 SGHDN, CDR2 FVKESK. V shed 4 bases and J shed 4 bases, with 19 bases lying between them. This CDR3 contains 17 residues. CDR3 nucleotide sequence: TGTGCCAGCAGCCCCCTTGGTGGTAGGCAAGATAATGAAAAACTGTTTTTT. This sequence encodes CASSPLGGRQDNEKLFF.